These T cell receptor beta chains were read from a single sample in a study of blood T cell repertoires in COVID-19. Only in-frame clones appear in the TCRdb table, and some are missing; sequencing was by immunoSEQ multiplex PCR. This table holds some 250,000 clones, roughly 90% found once. The sample was PBMCs or T cells enriched from blood (not recorded which). The receptors were gathered from a man aged 35 to 55 who had recovered from COVID-19. The CDR3 runs from the conserved cysteine through the conserved F or W. A D gene is named only where the DNA matches it firmly. A clone size is listed for some rows: how often the clone was seen (once, few, many), or a class if it is expanded.

J: TRBJ2-1
V: TRBV11-2
D: TRBD1
size: -
DNA: TGTGCCAGCAGCTTATCCCGGGACAGAACAAACAATGAGCAGTTCTTC
CDR3: CASSLSRDRTNNEQFF

J: TRBJ1-1
V: TRBV2
D: -
size: -
DNA: TGTGCCAGCATCCGGAGCATGTTGAACACTGAAGCTTTCTTT
CDR3: CASIRSMLNTEAFF

J: TRBJ2-3
V: TRBV5-1
D: TRBD1
size: -
DNA: TGCGCCAGCAGCTTCCAAAGTATACAGGGGGCAGATACGCAGTATTTT
CDR3: CASSFQSIQGADTQYF

J: TRBJ2-6
V: TRBV18
D: -
size: -
DNA: TGTGCCAGCTCACCAGTGGCCTCTGGGGCCAACGTCCTGACTTTC
CDR3: CASSPVASGANVLTF

J: TRBJ1-1
V: TRBV3-1/TRBV3-2
D: -
size: -
DNA: TGTGCCAGCTCCTCAGTTTTGGGGCCCAAAGCTTTCTTT
CDR3: CASSSVLGPKAFF

J: TRBJ2-2
V: TRBV2
D: TRBD1
size: -
DNA: TGTGCCAGCAGTAGACAGGGGGTTGGGACCGGGGAGCTGTTTTTT
CDR3: CASSRQGVGTGELFF

J: TRBJ2-1
V: TRBV4-2
D: TRBD2
size: -
DNA: TGTGCCAGCAGCCATAAGGGACTAGCGGGGGCTATCTACAATGAGCAGTTCTTC
CDR3: CASSHKGLAGAIYNEQFF

J: TRBJ2-3
V: TRBV18
D: TRBD2
size: -
DNA: TGTGCCAGCTCACCCGAGCGGGACTCACATACGCAGTATTTT
CDR3: CASSPERDSHTQYF

J: TRBJ1-2
V: TRBV21-1
D: -
size: -
DNA: TGTGCCAGCAGCAATGGCTTCCACGGACAGGGGAATGGCTACACCTTC
CDR3: CASSNGFHGQGNGYTF

J: TRBJ2-1
V: TRBV12-5
D: TRBD2
size: -
DNA: TGTGCTAGTGTCGGGACTACCTCGGGTGAGCAGTTCTTC
CDR3: CASVGTTSGEQFF

J: TRBJ2-1
V: TRBV28
D: TRBD2
size: -
DNA: TGTGCCAGCAGTACGCTAGCGGAACGTGACAATGAGCAGTTCTTC
CDR3: CASSTLAERDNEQFF

J: TRBJ2-1
V: TRBV28
D: -
size: -
DNA: TGTGCCAGCAGTTCCCGACTACACAATGAGCAGTTCTTC
CDR3: CASSSRLHNEQFF

J: TRBJ1-4
V: TRBV5-1
D: TRBD1
size: -
DNA: TGCGCCAGCAGCTTGGTAGGACAGGGAAGAACTAATGAAAAACTGTTTTTT
CDR3: CASSLVGQGRTNEKLFF

J: TRBJ1-4
V: TRBV6-2/TRBV6-3
D: TRBD1
size: -
DNA: TGTGCCAGCAGTTCGACCGGGACAGGGAATGAAAAACTGTTTTTT
CDR3: CASSSTGTGNEKLFF

J: TRBJ1-2
V: TRBV6-5
D: -
size: -
DNA: TGTACCAGCAGTTACGCCCAGGGGCTCCCCACTGGTGGCTACACCTTC
CDR3: CTSSYAQGLPTGGYTF

J: TRBJ1-5
V: TRBV4-2
D: -
size: -
DNA: TGTGCCAGCAGCCAATTGATCAGTAGCAATCAGCCCCAGCATTTT
CDR3: CASSQLISSNQPQHF

J: TRBJ1-3
V: TRBV28
D: -
size: -
DNA: TGTGCCAGCAGTGGACCACGGGGAAAGCCCTCTTGGGACTCTGGAAACACCATATATTTT
CDR3: CASSGPRGKPSWDSGNTIYF

J: TRBJ2-2
V: TRBV19
D: TRBD1
size: -
DNA: TGTGCCAGTAGTATTCAGGGGGTCGGGGAGCTGTTTTTT
CDR3: CASSIQGVGELFF

J: TRBJ2-1
V: TRBV15
D: TRBD2
size: -
DNA: TGTGCCACCAGCAGAGATTCTGGGACTAGCGGGAGTCGCGCCAAACAGTTCTTC
CDR3: CATSRDSGTSGSRAKQFF

J: TRBJ1-2
V: TRBV19
D: TRBD1
size: few
DNA: TGTGCCAGTAGCAAGCTAAGGACAGGGGATACGTATGGCTACACCTTC
CDR3: CASSKLRTGDTYGYTF

J: TRBJ1-6
V: TRBV20-1
D: -
size: -
DNA: TGCAGTGCTAGTTTGGGGCCACCCTCCAATTCACCCCTCCACTTT
CDR3: CSASLGPPSNSPLHF

J: TRBJ2-3
V: TRBV4-1
D: -
size: -
DNA: TGCGCCAGCAGCCAAGGCGTCCCGGGAGTGGATACGCAGTATTTT
CDR3: CASSQGVPGVDTQYF

J: TRBJ2-7
V: TRBV7-2
D: TRBD2
size: -
DNA: TGTGCCAGCAGCTTATGGGGGGGTAGCGGGATAACGGGCGAGCAGTACTTC
CDR3: CASSLWGGSGITGEQYF

J: TRBJ2-7
V: TRBV9
D: TRBD2
size: -
DNA: TGTGCCAGCAGCGAGGGACTAGCGGACTACGAGCAGTACTTC
CDR3: CASSEGLADYEQYF

J: TRBJ1-3
V: TRBV11-2
D: -
size: -
DNA: TGTGCCAGCAGCTCAAGACAGGAGAGCTCTGGAAACACCATATATTTT
CDR3: CASSSRQESSGNTIYF

J: TRBJ1-6
V: TRBV5-1
D: TRBD1
size: -
DNA: TGCGCCAGCAGCTCGACAGGGATTGATTCACCCCTCCACTTT
CDR3: CASSSTGIDSPLHF

J: TRBJ1-1
V: TRBV18
D: -
size: -
DNA: TGTGCCAGCTCACCACTCAGTACTGAAGCTTTCTTT
CDR3: CASSPLSTEAFF

J: TRBJ2-5
V: TRBV9
D: TRBD2
size: -
DNA: TGTGCCAGCAGCGTAGGGTCTGGCGGGGGGGCCGAGACCCAGTACTTC
CDR3: CASSVGSGGGAETQYF

J: TRBJ1-1
V: TRBV6-5
D: -
size: -
DNA: TGTGCCAGCAGTTACCGGGACTTGGGACGGGAAGCTTTCTTT
CDR3: CASSYRDLGREAFF

J: TRBJ2-5
V: TRBV5-1
D: TRBD1
size: -
DNA: TGCGCCAGCAGCTCCAGGGGGTCTTACCAAGAGACCCAGTACTTC
CDR3: CASSSRGSYQETQYF

J: TRBJ2-7
V: TRBV4-1
D: TRBD1
size: -
DNA: TGCGCCAGCAGCCCAATTCCAACAGGGGACGAGCAGTACTTC
CDR3: CASSPIPTGDEQYF

J: TRBJ1-2
V: TRBV25-1
D: TRBD1
size: -
DNA: TGTGCCAGCAGACAGGGGGCGCATGGCTACACCTTC
CDR3: CASRQGAHGYTF

J: TRBJ2-1
V: TRBV18
D: TRBD2
size: -
DNA: TGTGCCAGCTCACCGTTTGCGGGGGGCTATGGGTCGGGGACCTACAATGAGCAGTTCTTC
CDR3: CASSPFAGGYGSGTYNEQFF

J: TRBJ2-2
V: TRBV5-1
D: TRBD2
size: -
DNA: TGCGCCAGCAGCTTAACTAGCGGGGTCGACACCGGGGAGCTGTTTTTT
CDR3: CASSLTSGVDTGELFF

J: TRBJ1-5
V: TRBV6-2/TRBV6-3
D: TRBD1
size: once
DNA: TGTGCCAGCAGTCCCCGGGGCTCCGAGGGGGCCAATCAGCCCCAGCATTTT
CDR3: CASSPRGSEGANQPQHF

J: TRBJ2-5
V: TRBV28
D: TRBD2
size: -
DNA: TGTGCCAGTTATAGCGGGAGGGCCGGGGAGACCCAGTACTTC
CDR3: CASYSGRAGETQYF

J: TRBJ2-2
V: TRBV12-5
D: -
size: -
DNA: TGTGCTAGTGGTTTACCAGAATTGGTCGGGGAGCTGTTTTTT
CDR3: CASGLPELVGELFF

J: TRBJ1-2
V: TRBV3-1/TRBV3-2
D: TRBD1
size: -
DNA: TGTGCCAGCAGCCAAGAGAGGTCGGCGGGACAGGCTTTTCCCGTTTGGTTTTCTAACTATGGCTACACCTTC
CDR3: CASSQERSAGQAFPVWFSNYGYTF

J: TRBJ2-7
V: TRBV6-2/TRBV6-3
D: TRBD2
size: -
DNA: TGTGCCAGCAGTTACTCACGGACTAGCGGCATACTAACCTACGAGCAGTACTTC
CDR3: CASSYSRTSGILTYEQYF

J: TRBJ2-7
V: TRBV4-1
D: TRBD1
size: -
DNA: TGCGCCAGCAGCCAAGTTGGGACAGGGATTTTCGAGCAGTACTTC
CDR3: CASSQVGTGIFEQYF

J: TRBJ2-7
V: TRBV27
D: -
size: -
DNA: TGTGCCAGCAGTTTGGCGGTTTCCTACGAGCAGTACTTC
CDR3: CASSLAVSYEQYF

J: TRBJ1-1
V: TRBV30
D: TRBD1
size: many
DNA: TGTGCCTGGAAGAACAGGGGGCACGCTTTCTTT
CDR3: CAWKNRGHAFF

J: TRBJ2-2
V: TRBV3-1/TRBV3-2
D: -
size: -
DNA: TGTGCCAGCAGCCAGGGCAGGAACACCGGGGAGCTGTTTTTT
CDR3: CASSQGRNTGELFF

J: TRBJ2-7
V: TRBV4-3
D: TRBD1
size: -
DNA: TGCGCCAGCAGCCAAGATAGGGGGCCCGGGTTCGAGCAGTACTTC
CDR3: CASSQDRGPGFEQYF

J: TRBJ1-1
V: TRBV9
D: TRBD1
size: once
DNA: TGTGCCAGCAGCGCTGGGGACAGGGGGGAAGCTTTCTTT
CDR3: CASSAGDRGEAFF